These 19 T cell receptor beta chains were sequenced from one sample in a study of blood T cell repertoires in COVID-19 (dated by TCRdb to 2020 to 2022). Libraries were prepared through the immunoSEQ multiplex PCR assay. The immuneACCESS repertoire file appears here via TCRdb, limited to in-frame rearrangements. These files lack a portion of the clones; in checked studies, under half of the deficit traces to unresolved V genes, and the cause of the others is not known. The sample yields approximately 140,000 clones; roughly 88% were counted once. In total, the top ten clones hold about 2% of the sample. Source material: peripheral blood. These receptor sequences come from a man between 65 and 85 years old with active COVID-19.

The gene calls are TRBV2 and TRBJ2-7; 11 bases agree with TRBD1. The CDR3 length is 15 residues. Germline CDR1 SNHLY, CDR2 FYNNEI. V lost 6 bases, J lost 5 bases, and 9 bases stayed unmatched. CDR3 in amino acids: CASRGGDRGINEQYF. CDR3 in DNA: TGTGCCAGCAGGGGTGGGGACAGGGGGATCAACGAGCAGTACTTC.

The V gene is TRBV5-8, the J gene TRBJ2-3, with 8 positions matching TRBD1. The CDR3 extends over 15 amino acids. Germline V gene data show CDR1 as SGHTS and CDR2 as YDEGEE. The trim removed 2 bases at V and 4 bases at J, leaving 6 bases unmatched. The CDR3 loop reads CASSFGQGAADTQYF. CDR3 nucleotide sequence: TGTGCCAGCAGCTTCGGGCAGGGGGCCGCAGATACGCAGTATTTT.

The chain uses TRBV28 and TRBJ2-3; 8 positions agree with TRBD1. Unmatched junction bases numbered 1, after V lost 4 bases and J lost 1 base. Per the germline V gene, CDR1 is MDHEN and CDR2 is SYDVKM. This CDR3 has 14 amino acids. The CDR3: CASSSQGGTDTQYF. In DNA form, the CDR3 reads TGTGCCAGCAGTTCACAGGGGGGCACAGATACGCAGTATTTT.

The rearrangement links TRBV19 to TRBJ1-5, with TRBD1 identical over 7 bases. Looked up from germline, CDR1 is LNHDA and CDR2 is SQIVND (reference sequence). The V segment lost 5 bases and the J segment 2 bases; nucleotides outside the gene matches: 6. This CDR3 region has 15 residues. The CDR3 bases are TGTGCCAGTAGTGCAGACAGGGTTCGCAATCAGCCCCAGCATTTT. Translated: CASSADRVRNQPQHF. The full variable domain, with the rest looked up from reference TRBV19 and TRBJ1-5, is DGGITQSPKYLFRKEGQNVTLSCEQNLNHDAMYWYRQDPGQGLRLIYYSQIVNDFQKGDIAEGYSVSREKKESFPLTVTSAQKNPTAFYLCASSADRVRNQPQHFGDGTRLSIL.

The chain uses TRBV6-2 or TRBV6-3 and TRBJ2-7; 7 nucleotides align to TRBD1. The CDR3 spans 13 residues. From germline, CDR1 is MNHEY and CDR2 SVGEGT. Trimming removed 2 bases from V and 4 bases from J; junction bases left unmatched: 2. The CDR3 region is CASSYRGLYEQYF. The CDR3 region has the DNA TGTGCCAGCAGTTACAGGGGGCTTTACGAGCAGTACTTC.

This clone was found a few times. This chain uses TRBV28 with TRBJ1-5; no clear D. CDR3 length: 15 amino acids. Deletions cut 4 bases from V and 6 bases from J, with 16 bases between. Germline V gene sequence: CDR1 MDHEN, CDR2 SYDVKM. The CDR3 is CASSSLGRERQPQHF. The CDR3 DNA reads as TGTGCCAGCAGTTCCCTGGGGAGGGAACGTCAGCCCCAGCATTTT.

CDR3 amino acids: CASSFSAGTYNEQFF. CDR3 nucleotide sequence: TGCGCCAGCAGCTTTTCGGCGGGAACCTACAATGAGCAGTTCTTC. The V gene is TRBV5-1, the J gene TRBJ2-1; D might be TRBD2 (6 bases). The CDR3 runs 15 residues. V was pared by 2 bases and J by 2 bases, with 11 bases between. CDR1 SGHRS and CDR2 YFSETQ come from the germline V gene. Variable domain in full (rest from reference TRBV5-1 and TRBJ2-1): KAGVTQTPRYLIKTRGQQVTLSCSPISGHRSVSWYQQTPGQGLQFLFEYFSETQRNKGNFPGRFSGRQFSNSRSEMNVSTLELGDSALYLCASSFSAGTYNEQFFGPGTRLTVL.

V is TRBV11-2 and J is TRBJ1-1; no clear D. V lost 2 bases, J lost 8 bases, and 15 bases lay in between. The CDR3 is made up of 14 amino acids. Looked up from germline, CDR1 is SGHAT and CDR2 is FQNNGV. CDR3 nucleotide sequence: TGTGCCAGCAGCTTAAACCATGGAGGGATAGAAGCTTTCTTT. This encodes CASSLNHGGIEAFF.

J is TRBJ1-1 and V is TRBV19; 8 bases align to TRBD1. J gave up 4 bases and V 5 bases, and 6 bases lay outside the gene matches. The germline V gene has CDR1 LNHDA and CDR2 SQIVND (reference sequence). The CDR3 extends over 14 amino acids. CDR3 coding DNA: TGTGCCAGTAGTCGGCGACAGGGGAGCACTGAAGCTTTCTTT. This encodes CASSRRQGSTEAFF. The full variable domain, in which reference TRBV19 and TRBJ1-1 provide the parts outside the CDR3, is DGGITQSPKYLFRKEGQNVTLSCEQNLNHDAMYWYRQDPGQGLRLIYYSQIVNDFQKGDIAEGYSVSREKKESFPLTVTSAQKNPTAFYLCASSRRQGSTEAFFGQGTRLTVV.

In its sample, this clone was seen a few times. The DNA of the CDR3 is TGTGCCACCAGTGATTCCCCCCCCAGGGTTAGTGAAACAGATACGCAGTATTTT. Translated, it gives CATSDSPPRVSETDTQYF. This chain links TRBV24-1 with TRBJ2-3, with D tentatively TRBD1 (5 bases). V lost 2 bases to trimming and J lost 3 bases, with 20 bases between them. This CDR3 comprises 18 residues. CDR1 and CDR2 from the germline V gene are KGHDR and SFDVKD.

CDR3 loop: CASSLALGRTGALRGEQYF. The CDR3 region has the DNA TGCGCCAGCAGCTTGGCATTGGGTCGGACAGGCGCCCTCCGGGGGGAGCAGTACTTC. The chain links TRBV5-1 to TRBJ2-7, with a weak D call TRBD1 (7 bases). With 0 bases removed from V and 7 bases from J, the gap between germline ends came to 29 bases. The length of the CDR3 is 19 residues. Germline CDR1 reads SGHRS; CDR2 reads YFSETQ.

V is TRBV2 and J is TRBJ2-7; the D gene is possibly TRBD2 (5 bases). Germline V gives CDR1 SNHLY, CDR2 FYNNEI. The CDR3 spans 14 residues. V was clipped by 6 bases and J by 3 bases, with 15 bases between them. CDR3 bases: TGTGCCAGCAGGGCAGCGGAGTGGGACTACGAGCAGTACTTC. Residues: CASRAAEWDYEQYF.

This clone appeared a few times. The CDR3 nucleotides are TGTGCCAGCAGCGGGGGACTAGCGGGAGGCATAAATGAGCAGTTCTTC. It codes for CASSGGLAGGINEQFF. The chain combines TRBV9 with TRBJ2-1, with TRBD2 matching over 15 bases. The CDR3 length is 16 residues. V was pared by 3 bases and J by 7 bases, with 5 bases of the junction left unmatched. Germline V CDR1 and CDR2: SGDLS, YYNGEE.

The chain couples TRBV18 to TRBJ2-1, with a possible D match to TRBD2 (7 bases). The V end lost 3 bases, the J end lost 7 bases, and 16 bases lay between the germline ends. There are 15 residues in the CDR3. CDR1 and CDR2 from the germline V gene are KGHSH and LQKENI. The CDR3 loop reads CASSPSGTTLNEQFF. The CDR3 bases are TGTGCCAGCTCACCCAGCGGGACAACTCTTAATGAGCAGTTCTTC.

The chain links TRBV3-1 (or the pseudogene TRBV3-2) to TRBJ1-1; D uncertain. The germline gives CDR1 LGHDT, CDR2 YNNKEL (reference sequence). The CDR3 is 14 amino acids. V was clipped by 4 bases and J by 5 bases, with 14 bases between them. CDR3 loop: CASSPDGRGTEAFF. The CDR3 nucleotides are TGTGCCAGCAGCCCGGACGGTCGCGGGACTGAAGCTTTCTTT.

The V call is TRBV20-1, the J call TRBJ2-1; 8 nucleotides match TRBD2. CDR1 is DFQATT and CDR2 is SNEGSKA in the germline V gene (reference sequence). The CDR3 totals 15 residues. V gave up 3 bases and J gave up 11 bases; unmatched junction bases: 15. The CDR3: CSASVAGGVGRKQFF. CDR3 in DNA: TGCAGTGCTAGTGTGGCGGGAGGAGTGGGAAGGAAGCAGTTCTTC.

The V and J genes are TRBV20-1 and TRBJ2-4; 7 bases map to TRBD1. CDR3 length: 9 residues. V was pared by 6 bases and J by 12 bases, with 2 bases of the junction left unmatched. CDR1 is DFQATT and CDR2 is SNEGSKA in the germline V gene (reference sequence). The DNA of the CDR3 is TGCAGTGCAAGACAGGGTCAGTACTTC. Protein product: CSARQGQYF.

The genes are TRBV5-6 and TRBJ2-1, with 11 bases aligning to TRBD2. CDR3 length equals 15 residues. Per germline, CDR1 SGHDT and CDR2 YYEEEE. V was clipped by 2 bases and J by 6 bases; unmatched bases: 4. CDR3 loop: CASSLIAGGSNEQFF. The DNA of the CDR3 is TGTGCCAGCAGCTTAATAGCGGGAGGGTCCAATGAGCAGTTCTTC.

This clone turned up a few times. V usage is TRBV2 and J usage is TRBJ2-7, with TRBD2 matching over 9 bases. CDR3 length: 14 residues. Losses at the gene ends were 3 bases for V and 7 bases for J; bases not matched to a gene: 7. Germline assignment: CDR1 SNHLY and CDR2 FYNNEI. CDR3 in DNA: TGTGCCAGCAGTGAGTACAGCGGGAGGACTGAGCAGTACTTC. Protein sequence: CASSEYSGRTEQYF.